This T cell receptor beta chain was found in a study of T-cell memory formation after mild COVID-19. The study, taken as a whole, reports: Shrinking CD4+ clones resided mostly in CM and EM, and CD8+ ones in EMRA. There was a balanced CD4/CD8 profile in clones contracting day 15 to 85, and later expanders leaned CD4+. The finding that pre-infection memory included some responding clones suggested that cross-reactive memory joined.

This clonotype appeared a few times. Antigen unknown. The CDR3 runs 14 residues. Germline assignment: CDR1 LNHDA and CDR2 SQIVND (reference sequence). Trimming cost V 3 bases and J 5 bases, with 10 bases left between them. 5'RACE, which relied on constant-segment primers, yielded TCR alpha and TCR beta cDNA libraries carrying sample barcodes and UMIs. Each CDR3 protein gets one entry after TCRdb re-called the 5' RACE reads with MiXCR. This sample yields about 390,000 distinct CDR3 sequences, of which roughly 15% are seen a single time; roughly a fifth belongs to the top ten. The origin of this receptor is a man aged 18 to 35 who had mild COVID-19 (a few samples of this study predate the infection). Cell type and time point are not known. The sequencing input was PBMCs or a T cell subset sorted from them (not recorded which). V usage is TRBV19 and J usage is TRBJ2-2; no firm D call. The DNA of the CDR3 is TGTGCCAGTAGTATCTCGGGTTCGACCGGGGAGCTGTTTTTT. This sequence encodes CASSISGSTGELFF.